Listed here is a single T cell receptor beta chain. The antigen remains unidentified. Germline loops: CDR1 SQVTM, CDR2 ANQGSEA. The CDR3 has 10 amino acids. V lost 4 bases and J 14 bases, leaving 12 bases between the germline ends. The sample is drawn from a study of T cells in Graves' hyperthyroidism and ophthalmopathy. Study-level points and caveats: Among thyroid clonotypes expanded above 0.001, most also appeared in blood.

Amplification of TCR beta CDR3 regions used RNA as the template. First-round RT-PCR with HTBI primers amplified the TCR CDR3 region. TCRdb called the multiplex PCR reads again in MiXCR, with one record for every CDR3 protein. Of over 500,000 distinct CDR3 sequences in the sample, 46% were seen once. The TCR sequence derives from an adult woman with Graves' disease, either hyperthyroidism or ophthalmopathy (not recorded which). Specimen: peripheral blood or thyroid tissue (not recorded which). This chain uses TRBV29-1 with TRBJ2-1; tentative D call: TRBD1 (6 bases). CDR3 region: CSVGGPDEFF. CDR3 coding DNA: TGCAGCGTTGGGGGGCCCGACGAGTTCTTC.